The sequence of this TCR beta chain was determined in a study of regulatory T cells in long-lasting Graves disease. Background on the study: Newly diagnosed Graves' patients took antithyroid drugs under 3 months.

This clonotype was found a few times. TCR beta libraries were built with iRepertoire HTBI primers and Arm-PCR of CDR3 regions. From the multiplex PCR reads, TCRdb called clonotypes with MiXCR, one entry per CDR3 protein. This sample has around 400,000 distinct CDR3 sequences, with roughly a sixth found just once. Time point reported: newly diagnosed GD, antithyroid drugs for less than 3 months. Generation of the TCR library employed RNA extracted from PBMCs. This sequence originates from a female donor with Graves disease. The source was peripheral blood mononuclear cells (PBMCs), collected at new diagnosis, from a patient treated with antithyroid drugs.

CDR3 residues: CASSYSVTSGLPNEQFF. The CDR3 DNA is TGTGCCAGCAGTTACTCGGTGACTAGCGGACTGCCGAATGAGCAGTTCTTC. The rearrangement links TRBV6-2 or TRBV6-3 to TRBJ2-1; 9 nucleotides match TRBD2. This CDR3 comprises 17 residues. J gave up 7 bases and V 0 bases, and 10 bases lay outside the gene matches. Germline-derived CDR1 and CDR2 are MNHEY and SVGEGT.